Included here is one T cell receptor (beta chain) sequence, with context. Its target is unknown. This sample stems from a study of OX40 agonist ivuxolimab in advanced cancers. Overall study context: Among those enrolled, mean age was 60 years (range roughly 20 to 79) and 75% to 85% were male.

The data were produced by immunoSEQ multiplex PCR, yet TCRdb's version contains in-frame clones alone and is incomplete. The sample lists approximately 80,000 clones, approximately 92% seen once, with around 6.9% in the top ten. CDR3 length equals 13 residues. The V gene end was trimmed by 4 bases and the J gene end by 5 bases; junction bases not matched to a gene: 3. Per germline, CDR1 SGHRS and CDR2 YFSETQ. Study observations and caveats: Both CD4+ and CD8+ T cell populations in blood had undergone clonal expansion by week 6 at 0.1 to 3.0 mg/kg. No determination was made of the antigen specificity of the expanded peripheral T cells. Fewer expanded clones were found on average in CD4+ than in CD8+ T cells.

The source of this sequence is an adult with an advanced solid tumor such as melanoma, head and neck, liver or kidney cancer. The chain joins TRBV5-1 to TRBJ2-5, with 9 bases matching TRBD1. The source was CD4+ or CD8+ T cells sorted from blood, collected in a trial of the OX40 agonist ivuxolimab. CDR3 DNA sequence: TGCGCCAGCAGCACCGGGACAGGGGAGACCCAGTACTTC. This translates into CASSTGTGETQYF.